This TCR beta chain came from a study of CD8+ T cells in alopecia areata. The germline V gene has CDR1 SGHRS and CDR2 YFSETQ. CDR3 size: 13 residues. The V end lost 3 bases, the J end lost 6 bases, and 13 bases lay between the germline ends. Overall study results and limits: Lesional tissue from the scalp (especially in alopecia totalis/universalis) showed higher clonality than normal scalp.

Treatment: oral pan-JAK inhibitor, 5-10 mg twice daily. As the sequencing template, cDNA was produced by extracting RNA and reverse transcribing it. Only in-frame clones appear in the TCRdb table, and some are missing; sequencing was by immunoSEQ multiplex PCR. The data show under 350,000 clones, 55% to 70% seen once. On this clone: As yet, its antigen is unknown.

The clonotype originates from a human donor with alopecia areata. The chain recombines TRBV5-1 with TRBJ2-7; D gene ambiguous. Sequences were derived from CD4+ T cells sorted from blood, sampled at week 24, from a patient treated with tofacitinib. The CDR3 region is CASSSVRVSEQYF. CDR3 coding DNA: TGCGCCAGCAGCTCGGTTCGAGTTAGCGAGCAGTACTTC.